The clone carrying this T cell receptor beta chain is a singleton in its sample. This sample was taken from a study of blood T cell repertoires in COVID-19. Across the study: PBMCs, B-cell-depleted T cells, or T cells were the source of the cDNA or gDNA that made up the material.

The authors' processing: Cell counts per sample came from amplifying reference gene primers. Using immunoSEQ multiplex PCR, the repertoire was profiled, and TCRdb retains in-frame clones only, with some absent. V, J and clone size are those of that table, while D and trimming were read from the DNA. The data show fewer than 450,000 clones, roughly 90% seen once. The sequenced material came from peripheral blood. This TCR derives from a woman in her 70s with COVID-19, enrolled during active disease.

CDR3 residues: CAWSGGTLEQPQHF. As DNA, the CDR3 is TGTGCCTGGAGTGGCGGGACGTTGGAGCAGCCCCAGCATTTT. The chain couples TRBV30 to TRBJ1-5; maybe TRBD1 (5 bases). CDR1 is GTSNPN, CDR2 SVGIG, per germline (reference sequence). CDR3 size: 14 residues. The germline V and J ends were trimmed by 1 base and 7 bases, with 14 bases remaining between them.